These 28 T cell receptor beta chains share one sample of origin, sequenced in a study of blood T cell repertoires in COVID-19. TCRdb's table, derived via immunoSEQ multiplex PCR, lists solely in-frame clones and lacks some. The table has roughly 200,000 clones, roughly 77% seen once; the top ten hold under 7%. Sequenced: peripheral blood. These receptors came from a woman in her forties with COVID-19, enrolled during active disease.

This clone has just one count. In DNA, the CDR3 is TGCAGTGCGATCCGGGAGACCCAGTACTTC. Translating it yields CSAIRETQYF. V and J are TRBV20-1 and TRBJ2-5; D gene ambiguous. Trimming cost V 6 bases and J 5 bases, with 7 bases left between them. The CDR3 contains 10 residues. Germline V CDR1 and CDR2: DFQATT, SNEGSKA (reference sequence).

The chain joins TRBV15 to TRBJ2-1, with D unresolved. The CDR3 consists of 14 residues. Germline values: CDR1 LNHNV, CDR2 YYDKDF (reference sequence). The V gene lost 2 bases and the J gene lost 9 bases, with 14 bases spanning the gap. The CDR3 coding sequence is TGTGCCACCAGCAGACCCTCCAACGTGGCTGAGCAGTTCTTC. This gives the protein CATSRPSNVAEQFF.

The chain joins TRBV7-2 to TRBJ2-5; 7 bases line up with TRBD1. Germline V gives CDR1 SGHTA, CDR2 FQGNSA. The ends lost 1 base at V and 5 bases at J; junction bases unmatched: 4. CDR3 length: 14 residues. The CDR3 nucleotides are TGTGCCAGCAGCTTAGTAGGGGGCCGGGAGACCCAGTACTTC. Amino acids: CASSLVGGRETQYF.

This clone appeared a single time. The CDR3 here is CASKGTGDLGEQFF. For the CDR3, the DNA is TGCGCCAGCAAGGGGACGGGAGACCTCGGTGAGCAGTTCTTC. This chain links TRBV5-1 with TRBJ2-1; D may be TRBD2 (6 bases). The germline V gene encodes CDR1 SGHRS and CDR2 YFSETQ. The CDR3 is made up of 14 amino acids. V gave up 6 bases and J gave up 9 bases, with 19 bases separating them.

This clone was detected only once. The V call is TRBV6-4, the J call TRBJ1-2, with TRBD1 as a possible D gene (5 bases). The CDR3 contains 16 residues. V was clipped by 3 bases and J by 5 bases, with 19 bases between them. CDR1 is MRHNA and CDR2 is SNTAGT in the germline V gene. The CDR3 DNA follows: TGTGCCAGCAGTGAGAACGCGGGGACCCCACTTTATGGCTACACCTTC. It codes for CASSENAGTPLYGYTF.

This chain joins TRBV7-9 and TRBJ1-6; TRBD1 is a possible D gene (6 bases). This CDR3 is built from 15 residues. The V end lost 5 bases, the J end lost 11 bases, and 19 bases lay between the germline ends. CDR1 and CDR2 from the germline V gene are SEHNR and FQNEAQ (reference sequence). The CDR3, as DNA: TGTGCCAGCAGCCCCGAACAGGGACGGTTTGCACCCCTCCACTTT. It codes for CASSPEQGRFAPLHF.

This chain joins TRBV28 and TRBJ2-2; unclear D gene. V was trimmed by 5 bases and J by 5 bases, leaving 18 bases between them. The CDR3 is 16 amino acids. From germline, CDR1 is MDHEN and CDR2 SYDVKM. The CDR3 sequence is CASSPGGPTLTGELFF. CDR3 bases: TGTGCCAGCAGTCCAGGTGGGCCGACACTGACCGGGGAGCTGTTTTTT.

DNA for the CDR3: TGTGCCAGCAGTTCACTAGCGTACACAGATACGCAGTATTTT. Amino acid sequence: CASSSLAYTDTQYF. V usage is TRBV6-2 or TRBV6-3 and J usage is TRBJ2-3, with 7 bases matching TRBD2. CDR3 length equals 14 residues. CDR1 is MNHEY, CDR2 SVGEGT, per germline. With 4 bases clipped from V and 2 bases from J, the junction kept 3 bases outside the gene matches.

This chain uses TRBV29-1 with TRBJ1-1; a possible D gene is TRBD1 (5 bases). Germline CDR1 SQVTM, CDR2 ANQGSEA. V lost 3 bases to trimming and J lost 4 bases, with 12 bases between them. The CDR3 is 13 residues long. The CDR3 sequence: CSVDMSGATEAFF. The DNA for the CDR3 is TGCAGCGTTGACATGTCTGGGGCCACTGAAGCTTTCTTT.

The rearrangement joins TRBV13 to TRBJ2-7; TRBD1 might be the D (5 bases). V was cut by 5 bases and J by 2 bases, with 13 bases left in between. CDR1 PRHDT and CDR2 FYEKMQ come from the germline V gene (reference sequence). The CDR3 is 14 residues long. The CDR3 spells CASSPTETPYEQYF. CDR3 DNA sequence: TGTGCCAGCAGCCCGACAGAAACTCCCTACGAGCAGTACTTC.

The rearrangement uses TRBV7-2 and TRBJ2-4; perhaps TRBD2 as D (5 bases). The CDR3 contains 14 residues. Germline CDR1 SGHTA, CDR2 FQGNSA. The germline V and J ends were trimmed by 5 bases and 13 bases, with 21 bases remaining between them. Here the CDR3 reads CASSPTGSPPTQYF. The CDR3 nucleotides read TGTGCCAGCAGCCCAACGGGGAGCCCACCCACACAGTACTTC.

The chain is built from TRBV7-9 and TRBJ2-1, with TRBD2 identical over 10 bases. The V and J ends lost 5 bases and 3 bases, in that order; junction bases with no gene match: 7. CDR3 size: 16 residues. The germline gives CDR1 SEHNR, CDR2 FQNEAQ (reference sequence). In DNA form, the CDR3 reads TGTGCCAGCAGCCCCCCGGGACTAGCGATCTACAATGAGCAGTTCTTC. It translates to CASSPPGLAIYNEQFF. The full variable domain, in which reference TRBV7-9 and TRBJ2-1 provide the parts outside the CDR3, is DTGVSQNPRHKITKRGQNVTFRCDPISEHNRLYWYRQTLGQGPEFLTYFQNEAQLEKSRLLSDRFSAERPKGSFSTLEIQRTEQGDSAMYLCASSPPGLAIYNEQFFGPGTRLTVL.

This clone has a handful of counts. The chain has TRBV7-2 and TRBJ1-2; TRBD1 is a possible D gene (5 bases). This CDR3 is 15 amino acids long. Germline CDR1 is SGHTA and CDR2 is FQGNSA. V lost 3 bases and J lost 2, with 13 bases in between. The CDR3 region is CASSLSPGPNYGYTF. The CDR3 DNA sequence: TGTGCCAGCAGCTTGAGCCCAGGGCCAAACTATGGCTACACCTTC.

The genes are TRBV4-2 and TRBJ2-2; a possible D gene is TRBD2 (5 bases). The CDR3 contains 15 residues. Per the germline V gene, CDR1 is LGHNA and CDR2 is YNFKEQ. The V and J ends lost 4 bases and 3 bases respectively, with 12 bases between them. The CDR3 DNA reads TGTGCCAGCAGCCCGGACGGGGATTACACCGGGGAGCTGTTTTTT. Translating gives CASSPDGDYTGELFF.

The chain joins TRBV9 to TRBJ1-2; D is unclear. CDR3 length: 16 amino acids. The ends were cut back, 0 bases at V and 0 bases at J, with 12 bases in the middle. CDR1 SGDLS and CDR2 YYNGEE come from the germline V gene. The CDR3 loop reads CASSVEARVANYGYTF. The CDR3 nucleotides read TGTGCCAGCAGCGTAGAGGCGCGGGTAGCTAACTATGGCTACACCTTC.

The J gene is TRBJ1-2, the V gene TRBV7-2; weak D call: TRBD1 (6 bases). The CDR3 has 14 amino acids. CDR1 is SGHTA and CDR2 is FQGNSA in the germline V gene. V was pared by 1 base and J by 8 bases, with 14 bases between. Here the CDR3 DNA reads TGTGCCAGCAGCTTAGGAGGGCAGGGGCTAGGCTACACCTTC. It yields the protein CASSLGGQGLGYTF.

The chain combines TRBV7-2 with TRBJ2-1, with 9 bases lining up with TRBD2. CDR3 size: 15 residues. V was pared by 1 base and J by 6 bases, with 4 bases of the junction left unmatched. CDR1 and CDR2 (germline): SGHTA, FQGNSA. The CDR3 DNA follows: TGTGCCAGCAGCTTAGGTCGCGGGAGGGCCAATGAGCAGTTCTTC. It yields the protein CASSLGRGRANEQFF.

The gene calls are TRBV2 and TRBJ1-2; 9 nucleotides agree with TRBD1. J gave up 5 bases and V 4 bases, and 2 bases lay outside the gene matches. The germline V gene has CDR1 SNHLY and CDR2 FYNNEI. This CDR3 comprises 13 residues. The CDR3 region is CASSAGQGYGYTF. CDR3 coding DNA: TGTGCCAGCAGTGCGGGACAGGGATATGGCTACACCTTC.

The chain uses TRBV5-1 and TRBJ2-1, with 11 bases matching TRBD2. The CDR3 has 15 residues. The trim removed 3 bases at V and 5 bases at J, leaving 4 bases unmatched. CDR1 and CDR2 from the germline V gene are SGHRS and YFSETQ. CDR3 sequence (DNA): TGCGCCAGCAGCTGGGGGACTAGCGGAGACAATGAGCAGTTCTTC. It yields the protein CASSWGTSGDNEQFF.

The V and J genes are TRBV27 and TRBJ2-7, with TRBD2 identical over 8 bases. The CDR3 is 14 amino acids. CDR1 MNHEY and CDR2 SMNVEV come from the germline V gene (reference sequence). Trimming cost V 7 bases and J 4 bases; bases outside gene matches: 9. CDR3 sequence: CASKARLASYEQYF. CDR3 bases: TGTGCCAGCAAGGCGCGACTAGCGTCTTACGAGCAGTACTTC.

V and J are TRBV6-5 and TRBJ1-6; 7 bases map to TRBD1. Germline V lookup: CDR1 MNHEY, CDR2 SVGAGI. The trim removed 5 bases at V and 10 bases at J, leaving 8 bases unmatched. The CDR3 sequence is 14 residues long. The CDR3 spells CASSPGQPSSPLHF. CDR3 sequence (DNA): TGTGCCAGCAGTCCGGGACAGCCCTCATCACCCCTCCACTTT.

This chain joins TRBV24-1 and TRBJ1-5; TRBD1 is a possible D gene (5 bases). Trimming removed 2 bases at V and 3 bases at J, with 10 bases between. Germline CDR1 and CDR2: KGHDR and SFDVKD. There are 15 residues in the CDR3. CDR3 in DNA: TGTGCCACCAGTGATTCGCGACAGCCCAATCAGCCCCAGCATTTT. It encodes CATSDSRQPNQPQHF.

V and J are TRBV4-2 and TRBJ2-3; D is uncertain. There are 17 residues in the CDR3. Trimming removed 1 base from V and 5 bases from J, with 19 bases in between. Per germline, CDR1 LGHNA and CDR2 YNFKEQ. In DNA form, the CDR3 reads TGTGCCAGCAGCCAAGGTGTCGACTCTCCCGTCGTAGATACGCAGTATTTT. Its protein is CASSQGVDSPVVDTQYF.

Notes on this clone: With a much larger clone just one base away, this may be a read error. This chain links TRBV3-1 (or the pseudogene TRBV3-2) with TRBJ2-7; no reliable D call. V was shortened by 4 bases and J by 2 bases, with 9 bases between the two germline ends. Germline V gene sequence: CDR1 LGHDT, CDR2 YNNKEL (reference sequence). This CDR3 contains 13 residues. CDR3 residues: CASSPQYPYEQYF. The CDR3, as DNA: TGTGCCAGCAGCCCACAGTACCCCTACGAGCAGTACTTC.

J is TRBJ2-1 and V is TRBV11-3; 12 nucleotides align to TRBD2. The germline V gene encodes CDR1 SGHNT and CDR2 YENEEA. V trimming: 5 bases; J trimming: 0 bases; junction bases outside the gene matches: 14. The CDR3 covers 20 residues. The CDR3, as DNA: TGTGCCAGCAGCCCCCCGGCGGGGCTAGCGGGGGGGACCTCCTACAATGAGCAGTTCTTC. Amino acid sequence: CASSPPAGLAGGTSYNEQFF.

This clone was counted ten times or more. V and J are TRBV18 and TRBJ1-4, with D uncertain. Trimming cost V 4 bases and J 4 bases, with 13 bases left between them. Germline loops: CDR1 KGHSH, CDR2 LQKENI. The CDR3 covers 15 residues. CDR3 nucleotide sequence: TGTGCCAGCTCACTGCACCCGCTAAGTAATGAAAAACTGTTTTTT. The encoded protein is CASSLHPLSNEKLFF.

V usage is TRBV2 and J usage is TRBJ1-5; TRBD1 aligns across 8 bases. Germline-derived CDR1 and CDR2 are SNHLY and FYNNEI. The CDR3 contains 15 residues. Losses at the gene ends were 5 bases for V and 2 bases for J; bases not matched to a gene: 5. CDR3 sequence reads: CASSFQDRGNQPQHF. CDR3 coding DNA: TGTGCCAGCAGTTTCCAGGACAGGGGCAATCAGCCCCAGCATTTT.

The chain has TRBV2 and TRBJ2-7, with D tentatively TRBD1 (5 bases). The CDR3 runs 12 residues. CDR1 and CDR2 (germline): SNHLY, FYNNEI. Trimming stripped 8 bases from V and 2 bases from J, with 10 bases between. CDR3 residues: CASSTVTYEQYF. DNA for the CDR3: TGTGCCAGCTCGACAGTTACCTACGAGCAGTACTTC.